This T cell receptor (beta chain) appears in the sequencing data of a study of human T cells and chemical hapten exposure (dated by TCRdb to the early 2020s). For the study in its entirety: For sensitization, 2% DPC in acetone was applied to a 2 cm by 2 cm area of upper inner arm skin. Blood samples were taken from patients before sensitization (week 0) and at 2, 6 and about 24 weeks after DPC sensitization. Patients additionally received weekly therapeutic DPC doses to the scalp throughout the roughly 23-week study period. Peripheral blood TCR repertoire changes were tracked in vivo in alopecia patients during primary and secondary sensitization to the hapten diphenylcyclopropenone (DPC). Patch testing was done on the upper back using Finn chambers containing 0.01% DPC, and results were scored after 6 days according to International Contact Dermatitis Research Group standards. Libraries were pooled for sequencing, and variation in per-sample TCR yields was attributed mainly to small differences in library volumes within the pool. The mostly female patient cohort included alopecia areata with under or over 50% scalp involvement, alopecia totalis and alopecia universalis. Roughly 30 alopecia patients provided blood for TCR sequencing at one to four time points (pre-sensitization, 2, 6 and 24 weeks). What the authors observed across the whole study: Compared with pre-sensitization or healthy control sets, expanded TCRs formed significantly more large CDR3 similarity clusters, which is consistent with antigen-driven responses. After repeated subsampling, changes were observed in the strength of the expansion versus patch-test correlation and in the threshold at which the correlation became significant. All patients had alopecia, a presumed autoimmune disease, so their immune response might differ from that of healthy individuals. No change with DPC sensitization was found in the number of TCRs above 1 in 1000 frequency, and no evidence of global repertoire structure alterations was found. Patch test score correlated positively with the number of PT1 expanded TCRs, reaching significance at thresholds 8, 16 and 32 but not at 4.

Read against the paper, the sample's time point label means: patch test 1, 2 weeks after DPC sensitization. Explained via the paper, the treatment or condition label denotes: therapeutic diphenylcyclopropenone sensitization with weekly scalp DPC. At each patch-test visit, blood was drawn before the patch test was applied. To be eligible, patients had to be aged 18 to 70, diagnosed with alopecia and judged suitable for DPC therapy, while pregnant patients were excluded. Total RNA was extracted from unfractionated whole blood that had been collected in Tempus Blood RNA tubes. Library creation used RACE. Sequenced on a NextSeq 500. During library preparation, unique molecular identifiers were attached to individual cDNA molecules so that TCRs could be counted in a quantitative, reproducible way. For every blood RNA sample, sequencing covered both the TCR alpha and TCR beta chains. Turning to the authors' computational methods: A median of around 100,000 TCRs per sample was observed, with a range of about 20,000 to 750,000. V, J and CDR3 annotation of the TCR reads was carried out using the Decombinator software suite. Every sample was subsampled to the same number of TCRs (28,000) for the PS versus PT1 abundance plots. TCRs were defined as expanded if absent before sensitization and observed at least eight times at the 2-week time point. TCRdb handled the public reads itself, with Q25 trimming in fastp and clone calling in MiXCR, and kept productive beta chains. For every CDR3 protein sequence, its rows merge into one entry that carries the most common genes and DNA. These V and J calls rely on TCRdb rather than the paper's analysis. This sample comprises just under 350,000 distinct CDR3 sequences, under 8% of them detected only once. The ten largest clonotypes hold about 8% of the sample.

About this clonotype: Its specific antigen is unknown. No quality values exist for individual bases; no much larger clone is one base distant.

Ends trimmed: V by 4 bases, J by 7 bases; bases unmatched to a gene: 4. Via the germline V gene, CDR1 is LGHNA and CDR2 YSLEER. Taken from cysteine to phenylalanine, the CDR3 has 14 residues. Only the CDR3 part of the read is kept: 42 bases, read in frame from the first base. The material was whole blood, obtained in connection with sensitization to the hapten diphenylcyclopropenone (DPC). The receptor's source is a woman under 30 with alopecia areata. Some clones in this sample may be carry-over from other donors' samples. The chain is encoded by TRBV4-3 joined to TRBJ1-4; 9 of the junction bases match TRBD1. The nucleotide sequence is TGCGCCAGCAGCCGGGGACAGGGAGGTGAAAAACTGTTTTTT. Its protein is CASSRGQGGEKLFF.